This T cell receptor (beta chain) was recovered during a study of blood T cell repertoires in COVID-19. Study-wide background: In each case, the material was cDNA or gDNA derived from T cells, B-cell-depleted T cells, or PBMCs.

V was pared by 3 bases and J by 4 bases, with 18 bases between. This CDR3 spans 16 amino acids. Germline loops: CDR1 MNHEY, CDR2 SMNVEV (reference sequence). This table comes from immunoSEQ multiplex PCR, and its TCRdb copy is limited to in-frame clones, with some not included. The table shows more than 110,000 clones, with around 80% occurring only once. Sequencing was carried out using PBMCs or T cells enriched from blood (not recorded which). This TCR came from a woman aged 50 to 60 who had recovered from COVID-19. This chain connects TRBV27 to TRBJ1-2, with D tentatively TRBD1 (5 bases). The chain's CDR3 is CASSLSGLGSTYGYTF. The CDR3 region has the DNA TGTGCCAGCAGTTTGTCGGGACTAGGATCAACCTATGGCTACACCTTC.